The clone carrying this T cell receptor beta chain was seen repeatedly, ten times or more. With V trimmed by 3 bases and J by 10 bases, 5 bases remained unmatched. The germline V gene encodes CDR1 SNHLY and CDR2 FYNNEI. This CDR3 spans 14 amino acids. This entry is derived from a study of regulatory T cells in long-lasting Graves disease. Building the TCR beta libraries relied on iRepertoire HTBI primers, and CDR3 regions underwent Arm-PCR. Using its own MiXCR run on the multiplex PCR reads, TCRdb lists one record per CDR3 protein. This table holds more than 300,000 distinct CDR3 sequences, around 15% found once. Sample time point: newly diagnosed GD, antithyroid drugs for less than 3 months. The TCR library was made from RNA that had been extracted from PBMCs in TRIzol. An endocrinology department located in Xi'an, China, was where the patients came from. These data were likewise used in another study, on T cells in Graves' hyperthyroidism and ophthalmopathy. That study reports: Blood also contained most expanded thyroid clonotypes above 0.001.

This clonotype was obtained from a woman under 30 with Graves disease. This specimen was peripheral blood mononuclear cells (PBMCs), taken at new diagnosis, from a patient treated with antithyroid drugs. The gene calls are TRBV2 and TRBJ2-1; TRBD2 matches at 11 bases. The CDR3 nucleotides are TGTGCCAGCAGTGAGTCTAGCGGGAGGCAAGAGCAGTTCTTC. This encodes CASSESSGRQEQFF.